The next 13 T cell receptor beta chains were all read from a single sample in a study of blood T cell repertoires in COVID-19. Some clones are missing from TCRdb's copy, which holds only in-frame ones; the method was immunoSEQ multiplex PCR. The repertoire includes roughly 250,000 clones, about four fifths of them detected once, and over 7.5% sits in the top ten. Specimen: peripheral blood. The source is an elderly woman with acute or convalescent COVID-19.

This rearrangement joins TRBV30 to TRBJ2-2, with a possible D match to TRBD1 (5 bases). The CDR3 length is 14 residues. Germline-derived CDR1 and CDR2 are GTSNPN and SVGIG (reference sequence). Trimming pared 0 bases from V and 5 bases from J, leaving 10 bases between. The CDR3 DNA reads TGTGCCTGGAGTGTAGGGGCGGAGACCGGGGAGCTGTTTTTT. This sequence encodes CAWSVGAETGELFF.

The genes are TRBV18 and TRBJ2-2; the D gene is possibly TRBD2 (5 bases). Germline assignment: CDR1 KGHSH and CDR2 LQKENI. This CDR3 has 14 residues. Deletions cut 1 base from V and 4 bases from J, with 7 bases between. For the CDR3, the DNA is TGTGCCAGCTCACCACGGGCGGGCACCGGGGAGCTGTTTTTT. Translated: CASSPRAGTGELFF. Complete variable domain (other parts from reference TRBV18 and TRBJ2-2): NAGVMQNPRHLVRRRGQEARLRCSPMKGHSHVYWYRQLPEEGLKFMVYLQKENIIDESGMPKERFSAEFPKEGPSILRIQQVVRGDSAAYFCASSPRAGTGELFFGEGSRLTVL.

This clone was seen more than once but under ten times. The chain uses TRBV2 and TRBJ1-6; D not certain. V lost 2 bases, J lost 9 bases, and 11 bases lay in between. This CDR3 has 14 amino acids. CDR1 is SNHLY and CDR2 is FYNNEI in the germline V gene. The CDR3 region has the DNA TGTGCCAGCAGTGAAATGGAGGGTGTTTCACCCCTCCACTTT. Encoded protein: CASSEMEGVSPLHF.

V is TRBV2 and J is TRBJ1-2; TRBD1 is a possible D gene (5 bases). Trimming shortened V by 8 bases and J by 3 bases, and 13 bases separated the two germline ends. Germline CDR1 is SNHLY and CDR2 is FYNNEI. This CDR3 is built from 13 residues. CDR3 sequence: CASPERGDYGYTF. The CDR3 nucleotides read TGTGCCAGCCCGGAAAGGGGCGACTATGGCTACACCTTC.

The chain employs TRBV15 and TRBJ1-3; D unresolved. This CDR3 region has 14 residues. The V end was cut by 5 bases, the J end by 4 bases, with 12 bases between. Germline V gene data show CDR1 as LNHNV and CDR2 as YYDKDF (reference sequence). The CDR3 bases are TGTGCCACCAGCCTCGGGTCGGGGGGAAACACCATATATTTT. Its translation is CATSLGSGGNTIYF.

This CDR3 is CASSSGTGAPVSELFF. CDR3 coding DNA: TGCGCCAGCAGCTCCGGGACAGGGGCTCCAGTCTCTGAGCTGTTTTTT. This chain links TRBV5-1 with TRBJ2-2; the match to TRBD1 covers 10 bases. J lost 11 bases, V lost 3 bases, and 13 bases had no gene match. Germline values: CDR1 SGHRS, CDR2 YFSETQ. This CDR3 has 16 residues.

The genes are TRBV18 and TRBJ2-7; TRBD1 aligns across 7 bases. The CDR3 spans 14 residues. Germline trimming cut 5 bases from V and 2 bases from J; bases unmatched to any gene: 6. CDR1 is KGHSH, CDR2 LQKENI, per germline. CDR3 sequence (DNA): TGTGCCAGCTCATCGGGGACAGTGCCCTACGAGCAGTACTTC. Protein product: CASSSGTVPYEQYF.

The rearrangement joins TRBV11-2 to TRBJ1-2, with 7 bases lining up with TRBD1. The CDR3 has 12 residues. J lost 8 bases, V lost 5 bases, and 5 bases had no gene match. Germline CDR1 SGHAT, CDR2 FQNNGV. The CDR3 reads CASSLWTGGYTF. In DNA form, the CDR3 reads TGTGCCAGCAGCCTTTGGACAGGCGGCTACACCTTC.

Details on this clone: Other DNA sequences from this sample encode an identical CDR3 as well. V is TRBV3-1 (or the pseudogene TRBV3-2) and J is TRBJ2-1; 10 positions agree with TRBD1. The ends lost 1 base at V and 6 bases at J; junction bases unmatched: 0. This CDR3 region has 14 residues. Germline values: CDR1 LGHDT, CDR2 YNNKEL (reference sequence). CDR3 nucleotides: TGTGCCAGCAGCCAAGGGACAGGGGGCAATGAGCAGTTCTTC. This gives the protein CASSQGTGGNEQFF.

The chain employs TRBV5-8 and TRBJ1-6, with 8 bases that match TRBD1. With V trimmed by 4 bases and J by 2 bases, 14 bases remained unmatched. The CDR3 is 19 amino acids. Germline CDR1 and CDR2: SGHTS and YDEGEE. The CDR3 loop is CASSPGTGPFGAYNSPLHF. The CDR3 coding sequence is TGTGCCAGCAGCCCAGGGACAGGTCCTTTCGGGGCCTATAATTCACCCCTCCACTTT.

V gene TRBV9 combines with J gene TRBJ1-4; D is undetermined. Trimming pared 0 bases from V and 5 bases from J, leaving 14 bases between. The CDR3 loop spans 16 amino acids. Germline V lookup: CDR1 SGDLS, CDR2 YYNGEE. The CDR3 loop reads CASSVGETTLNEKLFF. CDR3 bases: TGTGCCAGCAGCGTAGGGGAGACAACCCTAAATGAAAAACTGTTTTTT.

V usage is TRBV3-1 (or the pseudogene TRBV3-2) and J usage is TRBJ1-1; 8 bases match TRBD1. The CDR3 totals 14 residues. With 0 bases clipped from V and 5 bases from J, the junction kept 2 bases outside the gene matches. Looked up from germline, CDR1 is LGHDT and CDR2 is YNNKEL (reference sequence). CDR3 protein: CASSQDRGRTEAFF. CDR3 nucleotide sequence: TGTGCCAGCAGCCAAGACAGGGGGCGGACTGAAGCTTTCTTT.

The chain couples TRBV30 to TRBJ1-1; TRBD1 aligns across 7 bases. The V gene end was trimmed by 5 bases and the J gene end by 1 base; junction bases not matched to a gene: 4. The length of the CDR3 is 13 residues. CDR1 is GTSNPN and CDR2 is SVGIG in the germline V gene (reference sequence). Here the CDR3 reads CAWGDRQNTEAFF. DNA for the CDR3: TGTGCCTGGGGGGACAGACAGAACACTGAAGCTTTCTTT.